This TCR beta chain came from a study of glioma-infiltrating T cells (dated by TCRdb to 2015 to 2016). Concerning the study at large: Sequencing of TCR alpha- and beta-chain repertoires was performed on glioma tissue, on non-neoplastic brain tissue, and on matched peripheral blood mononuclear cells. Three low-grade glioma patients, roughly 8 primary glioblastoma patients, and three non-glioma patients who contributed non-neoplastic brain tissue made up the paired cohort. Each tissue-infiltrating repertoire was compared with the same patient's peripheral blood repertoire to measure divergence between tissue and blood T-cell populations. Summary of the overall study and its limitations: Small numbers underpinned the group comparisons: roughly 8 glioblastoma patients, three low-grade glioma patients and three non-neoplastic patients. VJ-independent divergence between tissue and blood was found to be below expectation in non-neoplastic patients but above expectation in all gliomas, particularly low-grade gliomas. Tissue and blood shared very few CDR3 sequences, a result attributed to high CDR3 diversity and limited sampling.

The germline V gene yields SNHLY for CDR1 and FYNNEI for CDR2. Measured from the cysteine to the phenylalanine, the CDR3 is 17 residues long. The retained sequence is limited to the CDR3, 51 bases, with the frame set at the first base. Between the V and J ends, shortened by 7 bases and 1 base respectively, the junction contains 19 bases. The iRepertoire nested amplicon-rescue multiplex PCR (arm-PCR) platform was used to amplify TCR alpha and beta CDR3 regions from RNA. The input for one-step reverse transcription and amplification was about 95-400 ng of tissue mRNA or PBMC total RNA. Following bead purification, Illumina adapters were added by a secondary multiplex PCR, and libraries between 200 and 400 bp were gel-purified. Libraries carried internal 6-nucleotide barcodes used for demultiplexing. Sequencing of libraries was performed on an Illumina MiSeq with 2x220 or 2x250 nucleotide paired-end reads. Processing in the source paper ran as follows. Paired reads were merged using FLASH 1.2.11 and aligned with BWA-MEM to the GRCh37 human genome, and TRA and TRB reads were then extracted. For V and J assignment, an IMGT-derived reference of cassette sequences and CDR3 motifs that included pseudogenes was used. Reads were translated in three frames, and productive CDR3s were defined by a C…FGXG motif without stop codons. Clonotypes were defined as unique combinations of V-J cassette pair and CDR3 amino acid sequence. Filtering of reads was based on Hamming distance, with the threshold set by the sequence error rate of each sample in mapped regions. The public reads were quality trimmed at Q25 with fastp and then assembled into clones with MiXCR by TCRdb, keeping productive beta chains. Each CDR3 protein appears once, grouped with its most common genes and DNA. TCRdb's processing, not the study's, gives the V and J calls here. The sample data list about 130,000 distinct CDR3 sequences, and about 22% of these were observed just once. The ten top clones hold about 30% of the sample.

This clonotype turned up a few times. Its antigen remains unidentified. Per-base quality was not reported, and no clone a single base away is much larger than it. The chain was built from TRBV2 and TRBJ2-2, with a weak D call of TRBD1 (8 bases match). Sample: glioma tissue, nonneoplastic brain tissue, or PBMCs (not recorded which). This clonotype originated in a human donor with low-grade glioma or glioblastoma, undergoing nonglioma brain surgery, or in good health (not recorded which). The DNA is TGTGCCAGCATCGGGGGGACAGGCTCCCGGAACACCGGGGAGCTGTTTTTT. This gives the protein CASIGGTGSRNTGELFF. Reference TRBV2 and TRBJ2-2 proteins supply the regions before and after the CDR3; the full variable domain is: EPEVTQTPSHQVTQMGQEVILRCVPISNHLYFYWYRQILGQKVEFLVSFYNNEISEKSEIFDDQFSVERPDGSNFTLKIRSTKLEDSAMYFCASIGGTGSRNTGELFFGEGSRLTVL.